The sequence of this T cell receptor beta chain was determined in a study of T cell repertoires in cytomegalovirus infection. Study-wide points: Predominance within the ex vivo response was attributable to HLA-C-restricted CMV-specific TCR beta clonotypes.

Germline V lookup: CDR1 MNHEY, CDR2 SMNVEV (reference sequence). This CDR3 is 15 amino acids long. The V gene end was trimmed by 3 bases and the J gene end by 7 bases; junction bases not matched to a gene: 6. This clonotype has just a few counts. Its antigen is still unknown. TCRdb re-analysed the reads in MiXCR, keeping a single row per CDR3 protein. There are 740,000 or so distinct CDR3 sequences in the sample; approximately 40% occur only once, and about 2.8% lies in the top ten. The specimen was PBMCs. V usage is TRBV27 and J usage is TRBJ2-7; 13 bases fit TRBD2. This sequence originates from a human donor in good health (CMV status not recorded). Some clones in this sample may be carry-over from other donors' samples. CDR3 region: CASSFSTSGRGEQYF. Written as DNA, the CDR3 is TGTGCCAGCAGTTTTAGCACTAGCGGGAGGGGAGAGCAGTACTTC.